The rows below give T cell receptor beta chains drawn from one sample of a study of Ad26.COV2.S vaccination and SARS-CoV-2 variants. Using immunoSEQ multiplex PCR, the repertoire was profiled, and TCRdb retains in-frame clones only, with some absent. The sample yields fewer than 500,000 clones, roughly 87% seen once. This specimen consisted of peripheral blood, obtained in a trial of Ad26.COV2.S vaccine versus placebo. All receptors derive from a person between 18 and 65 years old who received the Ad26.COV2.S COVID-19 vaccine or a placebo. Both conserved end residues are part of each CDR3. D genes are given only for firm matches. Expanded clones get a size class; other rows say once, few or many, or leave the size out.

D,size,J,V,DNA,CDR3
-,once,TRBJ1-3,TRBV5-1,TGCGCCAGCAGCTCACAGGTCTCTGGAAACACCATATATTTT,CASSSQVSGNTIYF
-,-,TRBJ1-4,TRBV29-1,TGCAGCGTAGAAGCCAGTTCAACTAATGAAAAACTGTTTTTT,CSVEASSTNEKLFF
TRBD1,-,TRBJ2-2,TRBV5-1,TGCGCCAGCAGCGGACGGACAGGGCTTCACGGGGAGCTGTTTTTT,CASSGRTGLHGELFF
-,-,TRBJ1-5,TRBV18,TGTGCCAGCTCACCCGCAACTAGCAATCAGCCCCAGCATTTT,CASSPATSNQPQHF
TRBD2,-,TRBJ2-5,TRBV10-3,TGTGCCATCAGTGACTCGGGACTAGCGGGGGGAGAGACCCAGTACTTC,CAISDSGLAGGETQYF
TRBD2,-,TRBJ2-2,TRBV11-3,TGTGCCAGCCGCTCGGCTAGAGCGGGAGTAAACACCGGGGAGCTGTTTTTT,CASRSARAGVNTGELFF
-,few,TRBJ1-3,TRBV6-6,TGTGCCAGCAGTTCCCTTGGGGTCGGAAACACCATATATTTT,CASSSLGVGNTIYF
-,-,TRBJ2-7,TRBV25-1,TGTGCCAGCAGTGAAATTGGGGACCTCCGATACGAGCAGTACTTC,CASSEIGDLRYEQYF
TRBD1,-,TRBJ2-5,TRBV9,TGTGCCAGCAGCGTACAAGGGGGCGAGACCCAGTACTTC,CASSVQGGETQYF
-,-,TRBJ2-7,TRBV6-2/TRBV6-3,TGTGCCAGCAGTCTTCTCCCTCGGGGGCGCTCCTACGAGCAGTACTTC,CASSLLPRGRSYEQYF
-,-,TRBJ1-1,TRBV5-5,TGTGCCAGCAGCTTGGGCGGGTCCACTGAAGCTTTCTTT,CASSLGGSTEAFF
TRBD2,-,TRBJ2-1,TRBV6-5,TGTGCCAGCACCCTAGCGGGAGGGGGCGGCGAGCAGTTCTTC,CASTLAGGGGEQFF
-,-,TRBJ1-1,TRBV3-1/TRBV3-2,TGTGCCAGCAGCCAGATGGGTTTCGGAACTGAAGCTTTCTTT,CASSQMGFGTEAFF
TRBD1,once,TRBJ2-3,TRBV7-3,TGTGCCAGCAGCCCGGGACAGGGAGGGGGTACGCAGTATTTT,CASSPGQGGGTQYF
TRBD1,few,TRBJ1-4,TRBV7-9,TGTGCCAGCAGCTTAGGCCTACAGGGGGCCGCTGAAAAACTGTTTTTT,CASSLGLQGAAEKLFF
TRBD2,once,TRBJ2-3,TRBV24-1,TGTGCCACCAGTGATTCCCCCTCGTTAGCGGGAGGAACAGATACGCAGTATTTT,CATSDSPSLAGGTDTQYF
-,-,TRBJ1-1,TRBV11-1,TGTGCCAGCAGCTTATTACGGGGAACTGAAGCTTTCTTT,CASSLLRGTEAFF
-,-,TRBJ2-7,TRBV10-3,TGTGCTATTGGGGGGTTGCCCTACGAGCAGTACTTC,CAIGGLPYEQYF
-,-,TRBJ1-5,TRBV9,TGTGCCAGCAGCGTAGCTGGCGGTAGCAATCAGCCCCAGCATTTT,CASSVAGGSNQPQHF
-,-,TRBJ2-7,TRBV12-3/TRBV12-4,TGTGCCAGCAGTTTGGCGGGAAACGAGCAGTACTTC,CASSLAGNEQYF
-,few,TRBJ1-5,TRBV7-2,TGTGCCAGCAGTAGTAGTATGGGTTATCAGCCCCAGCATTTT,CASSSSMGYQPQHF
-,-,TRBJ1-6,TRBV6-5,TGTGCCAGCAGTTACTCGGCGGGAGATTCACCCCTCCACTTT,CASSYSAGDSPLHF
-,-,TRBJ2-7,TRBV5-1,TGCGCCAGCAGCTTGGTAGGCACTAGCCACGAGCAGTACTTC,CASSLVGTSHEQYF
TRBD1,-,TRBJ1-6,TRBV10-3,TGTGGCTCCGGGACAGGGGATTCACCCCTCCACTTT,CGSGTGDSPLHF
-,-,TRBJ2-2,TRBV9,TGTGCCAGCAGCGCGCTCGGGGCAGGGACCGGGGAGCTGTTTTTT,CASSALGAGTGELFF
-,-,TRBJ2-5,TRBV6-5,TGTGCCAGCATGGGGTGGGTTTCGCAGACCCAGTACTTC,CASMGWVSQTQYF
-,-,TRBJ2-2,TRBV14,TGTGCCAGCAGCCATTGGGGGGCCGGGGAGCTGTTTTTT,CASSHWGAGELFF
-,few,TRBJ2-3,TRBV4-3,TGCGCCAGCAGCCGCGGGAATGACGCAGATACGCAGTATTTT,CASSRGNDADTQYF
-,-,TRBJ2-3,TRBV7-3,TGTGCCAGCAGCGCCGGGGGTGGTTTTTGGACAGATACGCAGTATTTT,CASSAGGGFWTDTQYF
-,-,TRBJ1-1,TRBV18,TGTGCCAGCTCACAGGGTCAGAACACTGAAGCTTTCTTT,CASSQGQNTEAFF
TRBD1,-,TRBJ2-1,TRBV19,TGTGCCAGTAGTACTCACAGGGGCGATGAGCAGTTCTTC,CASSTHRGDEQFF
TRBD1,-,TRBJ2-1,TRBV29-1,TGCAGCGCCAGGAGCGGGACAGGGGGTGGTAATGAGCAGTTCTTC,CSARSGTGGGNEQFF
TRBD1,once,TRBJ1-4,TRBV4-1,TGCGCCAGCAGCCAAGATTGGACAGGGAGGGGGAATGAAAAACTGTTTTTT,CASSQDWTGRGNEKLFF
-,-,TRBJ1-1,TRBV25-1,TGTGCCAGCAGTTGGGGGGGGTACACTGAAGCTTTCTTT,CASSWGGYTEAFF
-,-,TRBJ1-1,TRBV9,TGTGCCAGCAGCGTAGAGGGGTTCACTGAAGCTTTCTTT,CASSVEGFTEAFF
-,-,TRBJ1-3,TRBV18,TGTGCCAGCTCACCACCGGTTGACTCTGGAAACACCATATATTTT,CASSPPVDSGNTIYF
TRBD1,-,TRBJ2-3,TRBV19,TGTGCCAGTATTAGAGACAGGGGAAAAACAGATACGCAGTATTTT,CASIRDRGKTDTQYF
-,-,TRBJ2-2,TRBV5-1,TGCGCCTCCCGCTGGGGAAAAACCGGGGAGCTGTTTTTT,CASRWGKTGELFF
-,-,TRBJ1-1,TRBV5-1,TGCGCCAGCAGGGATCAGGGGAACACTGAAGCTTTCTTT,CASRDQGNTEAFF
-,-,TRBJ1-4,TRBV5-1,TGCGCCAGCAGCTTCGCGGGGACGGGTGAAAAACTGTTTTTT,CASSFAGTGEKLFF
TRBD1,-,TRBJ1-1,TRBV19,TGTGCCAGTAGGGACAGGGGTGAAGCTTTCTTT,CASRDRGEAFF
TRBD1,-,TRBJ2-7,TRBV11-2,TGTGCCAGCAGCCCATACAGGGGAGTAGGGCAGTACTTC,CASSPYRGVGQYF
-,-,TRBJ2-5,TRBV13,TGTGCCAGCAGCTTAGGGTGGCCCCAAGAGACCCAGTACTTC,CASSLGWPQETQYF
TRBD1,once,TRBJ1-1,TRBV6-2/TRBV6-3,TGTGCCAGCAGTCCCCGGACAGGCCTGACTGAAGCTTTCTTT,CASSPRTGLTEAFF
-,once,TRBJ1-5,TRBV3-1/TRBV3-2,TGTGCCAGCAGCCAAGGCAGAATTGTGAGGGGCCTCAACACTGGCCATCAGCCCCAGCATTTT,CASSQGRIVRGLNTGHQPQHF
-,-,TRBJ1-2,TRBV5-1,TGCGCCAGCAGCCAGGCAGGGGCAGGTGGCTACACCTTC,CASSQAGAGGYTF
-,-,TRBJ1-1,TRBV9,TGTGCCAGCAGCGTGGCCGCAAGTCTGAACACTGAAGCTTTCTTT,CASSVAASLNTEAFF
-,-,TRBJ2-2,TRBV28,TGTGCCAGCAACACACAGGGGAACACCGGGGAGCTGTTTTTT,CASNTQGNTGELFF
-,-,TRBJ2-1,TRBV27,TGTGCCAGCAGTTTACGTAGGACCAACAATGAGCAGTTCTTC,CASSLRRTNNEQFF
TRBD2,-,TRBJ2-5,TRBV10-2,TGCGCCAGCAGTAATCCCGTAGCGGGGGGGCAAGAGACCCAGTACTTC,CASSNPVAGGQETQYF
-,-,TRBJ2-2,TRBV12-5,TGTGCTAGTGGTTTGGTAGTATGGAGGGGTCGAAAGTTTAACACCGGGGAGCTGTTTTTT,CASGLVVWRGRKFNTGELFF
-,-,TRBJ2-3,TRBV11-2,TGTGCCAGCAGACAACCCGGTAGGGATACGCAGTATTTT,CASRQPGRDTQYF
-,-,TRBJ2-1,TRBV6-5,TGTGCCAGCAGTTACTTTCCAGGCGAGCAGTTCTTC,CASSYFPGEQFF
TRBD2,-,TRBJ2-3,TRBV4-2,TGTGCCAGCAGCCCGACGCCGGGACTAGCGGGCACAGATACGCAGTATTTT,CASSPTPGLAGTDTQYF
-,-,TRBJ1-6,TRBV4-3,TGCGCCAGCAGCCGGGACCCTCGCAATTCACCCCTCCACTTT,CASSRDPRNSPLHF
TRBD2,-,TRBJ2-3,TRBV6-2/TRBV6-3,TGTGCCAGCAGTTATTACCCTAGCGGGAGCCCAGATACGCAGTATTTT,CASSYYPSGSPDTQYF
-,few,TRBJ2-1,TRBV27,TGTGCCAGCGCGAGGTTCCTACTTAAGGATGAGCAGTTCTTC,CASARFLLKDEQFF
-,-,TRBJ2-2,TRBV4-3,TGCGCCAGCAGCCACGGGGCCGGGGAGCTGTTTTTT,CASSHGAGELFF
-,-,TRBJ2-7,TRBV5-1,TGCGCCAGCAGCTTGGAGCCAGGGGTGGCCTACGAGCAGTACTTC,CASSLEPGVAYEQYF